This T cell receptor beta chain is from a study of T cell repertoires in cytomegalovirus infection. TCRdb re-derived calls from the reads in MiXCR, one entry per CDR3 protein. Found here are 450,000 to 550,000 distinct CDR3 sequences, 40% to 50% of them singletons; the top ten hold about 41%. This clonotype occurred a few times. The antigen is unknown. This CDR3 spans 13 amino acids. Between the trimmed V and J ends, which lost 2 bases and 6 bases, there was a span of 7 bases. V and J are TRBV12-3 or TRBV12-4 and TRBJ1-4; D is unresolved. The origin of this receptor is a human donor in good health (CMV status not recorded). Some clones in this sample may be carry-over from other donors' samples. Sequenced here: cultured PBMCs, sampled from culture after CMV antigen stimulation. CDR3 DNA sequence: TGTGCCAGCAGTTTACGGCCGGATGAAAAACTGTTTTTT. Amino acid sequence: CASSLRPDEKLFF.